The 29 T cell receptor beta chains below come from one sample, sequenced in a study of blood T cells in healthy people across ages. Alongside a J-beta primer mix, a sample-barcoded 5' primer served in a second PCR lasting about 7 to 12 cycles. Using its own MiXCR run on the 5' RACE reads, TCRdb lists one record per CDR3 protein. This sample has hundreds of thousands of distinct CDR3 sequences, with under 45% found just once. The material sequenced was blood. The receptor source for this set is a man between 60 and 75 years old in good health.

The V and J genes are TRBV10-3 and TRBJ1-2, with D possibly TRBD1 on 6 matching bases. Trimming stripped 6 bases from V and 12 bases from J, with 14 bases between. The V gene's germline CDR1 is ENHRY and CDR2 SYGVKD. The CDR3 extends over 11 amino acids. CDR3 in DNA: TGTGCCATCAGAGCCGGGACATCCGACACCTTC. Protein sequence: CAIRAGTSDTF.

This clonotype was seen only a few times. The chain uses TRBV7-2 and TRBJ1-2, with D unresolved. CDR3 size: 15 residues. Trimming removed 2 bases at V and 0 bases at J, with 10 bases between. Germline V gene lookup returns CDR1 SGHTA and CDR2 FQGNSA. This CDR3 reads CASSLQWIANYGYTF. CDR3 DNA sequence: TGTGCCAGCAGCTTACAGTGGATAGCTAACTATGGCTACACCTTC.

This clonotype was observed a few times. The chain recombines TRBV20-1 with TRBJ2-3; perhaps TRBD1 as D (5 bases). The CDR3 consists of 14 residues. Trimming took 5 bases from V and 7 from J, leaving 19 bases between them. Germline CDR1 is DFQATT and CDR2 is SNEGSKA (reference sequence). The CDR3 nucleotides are TGCAGTGCTGAGGATAACCGGTGGGGCAATACGCAGTATTTT. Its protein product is CSAEDNRWGNTQYF.

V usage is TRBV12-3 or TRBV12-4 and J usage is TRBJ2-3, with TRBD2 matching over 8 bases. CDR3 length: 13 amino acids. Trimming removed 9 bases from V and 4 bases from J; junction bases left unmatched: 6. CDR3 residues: CASRGGAADTQYF. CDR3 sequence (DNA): TGTGCCAGTCGGGGGGGCGCTGCAGATACGCAGTATTTT.

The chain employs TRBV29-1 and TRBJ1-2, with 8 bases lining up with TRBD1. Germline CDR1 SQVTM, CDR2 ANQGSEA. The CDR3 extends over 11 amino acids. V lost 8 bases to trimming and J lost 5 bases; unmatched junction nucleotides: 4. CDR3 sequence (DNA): TGCAGCCTTCGACAGGGGTATGGCTACACCTTC. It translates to CSLRQGYGYTF. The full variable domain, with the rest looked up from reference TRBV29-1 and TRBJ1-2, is SAVISQKPSRDICQRGTSLTIQCQVDSQVTMMFWYRQQPGQSLTLIATANQGSEATYESGFVIDKFPISRPNLTFSTLTVSNMSPEDSSIYLCSLRQGYGYTFGSGTRLTVV.

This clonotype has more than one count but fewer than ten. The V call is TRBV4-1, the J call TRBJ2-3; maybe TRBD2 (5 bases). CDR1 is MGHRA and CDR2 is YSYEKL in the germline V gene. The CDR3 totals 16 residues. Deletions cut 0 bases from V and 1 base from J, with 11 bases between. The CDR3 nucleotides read TGCGCCAGCAGCCAAGATGACTATGGGGGCACAGATACGCAGTATTTT. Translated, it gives CASSQDDYGGTDTQYF.

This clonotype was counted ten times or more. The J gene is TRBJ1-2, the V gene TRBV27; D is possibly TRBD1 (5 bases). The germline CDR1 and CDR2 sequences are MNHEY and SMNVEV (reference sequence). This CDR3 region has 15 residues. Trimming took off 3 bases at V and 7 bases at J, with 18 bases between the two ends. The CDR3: CASSLEGRSVGGYTF. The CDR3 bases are TGTGCCAGCAGTTTGGAGGGGCGTTCTGTCGGTGGCTACACCTTC.

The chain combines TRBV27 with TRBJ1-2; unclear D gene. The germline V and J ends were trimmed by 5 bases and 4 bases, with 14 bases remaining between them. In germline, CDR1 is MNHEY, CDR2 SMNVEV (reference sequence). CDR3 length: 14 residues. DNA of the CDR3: TGTGCCAGCAGTCCGCAGAAGGGTCCCTATGGCTACACCTTC. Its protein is CASSPQKGPYGYTF.

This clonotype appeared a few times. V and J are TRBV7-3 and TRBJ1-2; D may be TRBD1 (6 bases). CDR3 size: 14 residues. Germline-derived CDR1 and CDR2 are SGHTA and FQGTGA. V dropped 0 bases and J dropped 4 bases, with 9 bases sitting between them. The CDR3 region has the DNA TGTGCCAGCAGCTTAACGGACAGTATCTATGGCTACACCTTC. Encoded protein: CASSLTDSIYGYTF.

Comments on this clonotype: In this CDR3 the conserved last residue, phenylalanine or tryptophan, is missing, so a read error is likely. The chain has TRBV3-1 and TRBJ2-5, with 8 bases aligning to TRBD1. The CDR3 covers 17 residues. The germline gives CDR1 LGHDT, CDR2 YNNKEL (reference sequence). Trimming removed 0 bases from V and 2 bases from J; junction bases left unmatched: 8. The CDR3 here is CASSQDPPGGWQETQYY. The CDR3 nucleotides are TGTGCCAGCAGCCAAGATCCACCAGGGGGCTGGCAAGAGACCCAGTACTAC.

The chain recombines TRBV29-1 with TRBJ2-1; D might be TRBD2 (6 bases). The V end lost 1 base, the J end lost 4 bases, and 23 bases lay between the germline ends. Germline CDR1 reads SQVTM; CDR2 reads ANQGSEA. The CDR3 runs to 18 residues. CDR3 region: CSVEVRYVGGTSYNEQFF. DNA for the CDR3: TGCAGCGTTGAAGTACGTTATGTGGGGGGTACTAGTTACAATGAGCAGTTCTTC.

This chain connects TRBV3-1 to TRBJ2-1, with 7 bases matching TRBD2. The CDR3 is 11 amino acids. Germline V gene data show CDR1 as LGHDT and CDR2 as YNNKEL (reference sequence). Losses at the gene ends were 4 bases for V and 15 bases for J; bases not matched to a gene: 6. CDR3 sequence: CASSLEGGRFF. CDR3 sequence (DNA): TGTGCCAGCAGCCTCGAGGGAGGGAGGTTCTTC.

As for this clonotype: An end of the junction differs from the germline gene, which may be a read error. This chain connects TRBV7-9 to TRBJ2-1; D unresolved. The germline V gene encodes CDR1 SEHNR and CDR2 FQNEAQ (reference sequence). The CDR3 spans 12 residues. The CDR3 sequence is CVSSLGRNEQFF. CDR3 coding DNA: TGTGTCAGCAGCTTAGGTCGTAATGAGCAGTTCTTC.

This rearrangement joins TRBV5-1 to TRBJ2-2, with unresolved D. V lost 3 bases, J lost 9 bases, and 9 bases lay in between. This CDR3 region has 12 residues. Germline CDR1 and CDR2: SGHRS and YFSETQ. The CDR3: CASSSNSRELFF. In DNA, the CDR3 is TGCGCCAGCAGCTCTAACTCCCGGGAGCTGTTTTTT. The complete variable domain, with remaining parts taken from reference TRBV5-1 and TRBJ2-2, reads KAGVTQTPRYLIKTRGQQVTLSCSPISGHRSVSWYQQTPGQGLQFLFEYFSETQRNKGNFPGRFSGRQFSNSRSEMNVSTLELGDSALYLCASSSNSRELFFGEGSRLTVL.

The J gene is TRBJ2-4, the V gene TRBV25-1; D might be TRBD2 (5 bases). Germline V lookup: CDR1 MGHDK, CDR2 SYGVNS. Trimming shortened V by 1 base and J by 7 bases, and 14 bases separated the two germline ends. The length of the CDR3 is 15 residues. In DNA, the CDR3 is TGTGCCAGCAGTGAATTGGATTCTCCGGGGAACATTCAGTACTTC. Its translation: CASSELDSPGNIQYF.

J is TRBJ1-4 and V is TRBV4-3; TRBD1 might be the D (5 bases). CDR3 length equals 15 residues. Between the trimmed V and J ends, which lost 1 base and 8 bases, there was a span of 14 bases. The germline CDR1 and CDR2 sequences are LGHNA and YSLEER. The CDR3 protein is CASSQVAGRGEKLFF. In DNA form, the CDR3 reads TGCGCCAGCAGCCAAGTCGCAGGGAGAGGAGAAAAACTGTTTTTT.

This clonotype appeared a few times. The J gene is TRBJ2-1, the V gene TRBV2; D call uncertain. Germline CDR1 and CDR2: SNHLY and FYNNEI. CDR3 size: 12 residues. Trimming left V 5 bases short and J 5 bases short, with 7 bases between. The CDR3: CASSLYNNEQFF. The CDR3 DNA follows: TGTGCCAGCAGTTTATACAACAATGAGCAGTTCTTC.

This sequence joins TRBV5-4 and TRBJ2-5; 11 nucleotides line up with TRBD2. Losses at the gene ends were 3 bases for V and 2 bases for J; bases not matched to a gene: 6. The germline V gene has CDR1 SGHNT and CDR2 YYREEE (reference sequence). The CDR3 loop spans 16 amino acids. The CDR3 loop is CASSSASGGPQETQYF. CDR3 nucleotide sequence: TGTGCCAGCAGCTCAGCTAGCGGGGGGCCTCAAGAGACCCAGTACTTC.

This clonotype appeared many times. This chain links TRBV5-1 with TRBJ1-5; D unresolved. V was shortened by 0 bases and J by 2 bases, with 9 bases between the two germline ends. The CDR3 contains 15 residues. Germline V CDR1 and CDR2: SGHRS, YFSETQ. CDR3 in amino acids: CASSLDALGNQPQHF. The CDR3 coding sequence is TGCGCCAGCAGCTTGGACGCGTTGGGCAATCAGCCCCAGCATTTT.

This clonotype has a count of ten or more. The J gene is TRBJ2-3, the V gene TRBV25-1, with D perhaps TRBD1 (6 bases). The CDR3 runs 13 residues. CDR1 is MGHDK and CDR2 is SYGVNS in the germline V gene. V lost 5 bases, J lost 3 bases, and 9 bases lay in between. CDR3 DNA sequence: TGTGCCAGCAGTTTTACAGGGACAGATACGCAGTATTTT. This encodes CASSFTGTDTQYF. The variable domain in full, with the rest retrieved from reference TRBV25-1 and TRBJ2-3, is EADIYQTPRYLVIGTGKKITLECSQTMGHDKMYWYQQDPGMELHLIHYSYGVNSTEKGDLSSESTVSRIRTEHFPLTLESARPSHTSQYLCASSFTGTDTQYFGPGTRLTVL.

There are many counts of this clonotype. The CDR3 nucleotides read TGCAGCGTGGAGGGGGCGGTATCCTACGAGCAGTACTTC. It codes for CSVEGAVSYEQYF. The chain is built from TRBV29-1 and TRBJ2-7, with D tentatively TRBD1 (7 bases). The length of the CDR3 is 13 residues. CDR1 is SQVTM, CDR2 ANQGSEA, per germline. The ends were cut back, 6 bases at V and 1 base at J, with 13 bases in the middle.

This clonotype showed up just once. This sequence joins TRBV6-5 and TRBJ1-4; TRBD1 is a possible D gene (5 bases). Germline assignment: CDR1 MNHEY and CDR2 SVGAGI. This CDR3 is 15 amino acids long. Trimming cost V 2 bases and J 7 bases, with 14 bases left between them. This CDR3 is CASSYIPNGGEKLFF. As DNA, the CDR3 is TGTGCCAGCAGTTACATACCCAACGGGGGTGAAAAACTGTTTTTT.

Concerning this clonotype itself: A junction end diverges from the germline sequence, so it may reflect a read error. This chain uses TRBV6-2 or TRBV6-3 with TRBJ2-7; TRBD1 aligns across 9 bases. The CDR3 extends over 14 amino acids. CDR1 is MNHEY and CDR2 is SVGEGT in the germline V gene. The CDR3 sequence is CTSRPTGGDGNQYF. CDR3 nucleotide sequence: TGTACCAGCAGGCCCACAGGGGGCGACGGGAACCAGTACTTC.

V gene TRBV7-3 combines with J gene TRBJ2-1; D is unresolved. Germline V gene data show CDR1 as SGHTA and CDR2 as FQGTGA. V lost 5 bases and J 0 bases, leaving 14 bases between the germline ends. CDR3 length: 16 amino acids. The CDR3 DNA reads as TGTGCCAGCAGCAGGGTCTTCTCAACCTCCTACAATGAGCAGTTCTTC. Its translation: CASSRVFSTSYNEQFF.

The CDR3 region has the DNA TGTGCCAGTAAACAGGGGAGGTCCAATGAGCAGTTCTTC. This encodes CASKQGRSNEQFF. The V and J genes are TRBV6-6 and TRBJ2-1; maybe TRBD1 (7 bases). Germline V CDR1 and CDR2: MNHNY, SVGAGI (reference sequence). The CDR3 runs to 13 residues. V lost 9 bases to trimming and J lost 6 bases, with 15 bases between them.

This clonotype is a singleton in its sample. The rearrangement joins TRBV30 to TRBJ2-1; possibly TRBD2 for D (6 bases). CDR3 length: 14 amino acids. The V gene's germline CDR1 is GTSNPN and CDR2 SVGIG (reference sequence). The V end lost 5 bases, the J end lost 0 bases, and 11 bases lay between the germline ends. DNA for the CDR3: TGTGCCTGGTCCCGGGACTCCTCCTACAATGAGCAGTTCTTC. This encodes CAWSRDSSYNEQFF. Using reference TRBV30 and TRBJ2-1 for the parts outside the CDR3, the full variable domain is SQTIHQWPATLVQPVGSPLSLECTVEGTSNPNLYWYRQAAGRGLQLLFYSVGIGQISSEVPQNLSASRPQDRQFILSSKKLLLSDSGFYLCAWSRDSSYNEQFFGPGTRLTVL.

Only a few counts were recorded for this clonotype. The CDR3 DNA sequence: TGTGCCAGCAGCTGGGACATTTCTGAAGCTTTCTTT. Translating it yields CASSWDISEAFF. The V and J genes are TRBV7-9 and TRBJ1-1; D is possibly TRBD1 (6 bases). CDR3 length equals 12 residues. V gave up 4 bases and J gave up 6 bases, with 9 bases separating them. Germline V gives CDR1 SEHNR, CDR2 FQNEAQ (reference sequence).

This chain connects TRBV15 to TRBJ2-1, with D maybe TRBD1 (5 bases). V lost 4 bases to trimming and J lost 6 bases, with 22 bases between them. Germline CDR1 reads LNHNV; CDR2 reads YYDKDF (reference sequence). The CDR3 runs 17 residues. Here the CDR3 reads CATSTFWGEPESNEQFF. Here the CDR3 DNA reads TGTGCCACCAGCACCTTTTGGGGCGAACCAGAGAGCAATGAGCAGTTCTTC. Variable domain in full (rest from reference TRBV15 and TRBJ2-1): DAMVIQNPRYQVTQFGKPVTLSCSQTLNHNVMYWYQQKSSQAPKLLFHYYDKDFNNEADTPDNFQSRRPNTSFCFLDIRSPGLGDTAMYLCATSTFWGEPESNEQFFGPGTRLTVL.

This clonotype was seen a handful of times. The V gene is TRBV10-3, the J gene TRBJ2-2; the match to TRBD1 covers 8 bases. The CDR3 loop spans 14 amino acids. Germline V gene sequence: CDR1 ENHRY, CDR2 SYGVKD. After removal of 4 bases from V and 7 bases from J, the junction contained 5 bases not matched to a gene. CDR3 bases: TGTGCCATCAGTGGGCGACAGGGGAGCGGGGAGCTGTTTTTT. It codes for CAISGRQGSGELFF.